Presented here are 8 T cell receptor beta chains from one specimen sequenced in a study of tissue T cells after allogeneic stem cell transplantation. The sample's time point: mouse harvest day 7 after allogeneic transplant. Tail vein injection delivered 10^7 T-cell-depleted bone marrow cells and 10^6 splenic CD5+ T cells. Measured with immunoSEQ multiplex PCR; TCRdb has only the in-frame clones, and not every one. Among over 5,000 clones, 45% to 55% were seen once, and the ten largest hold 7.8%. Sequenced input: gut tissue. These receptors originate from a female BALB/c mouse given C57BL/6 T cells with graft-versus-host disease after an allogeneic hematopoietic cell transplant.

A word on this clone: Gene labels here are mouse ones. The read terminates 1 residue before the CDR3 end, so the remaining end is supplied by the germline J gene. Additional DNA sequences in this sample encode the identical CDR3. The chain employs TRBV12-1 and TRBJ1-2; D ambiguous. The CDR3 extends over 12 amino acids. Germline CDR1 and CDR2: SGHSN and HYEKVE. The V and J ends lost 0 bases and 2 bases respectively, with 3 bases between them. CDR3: CASSLINSDYTF. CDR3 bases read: TGTGCCAGCTCTCTCATTAACTCCGACTACACC. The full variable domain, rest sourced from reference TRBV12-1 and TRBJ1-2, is DSGVVQSPRHIIKEKGGRSVLTCIPISGHSNVVWYQQTLGKELKFLIQHYEKVERDKGFLPSRFSVQQFDDYHSEMNMSALELEDSAMYFCASSLINSDYTFGSGTRLLVI.

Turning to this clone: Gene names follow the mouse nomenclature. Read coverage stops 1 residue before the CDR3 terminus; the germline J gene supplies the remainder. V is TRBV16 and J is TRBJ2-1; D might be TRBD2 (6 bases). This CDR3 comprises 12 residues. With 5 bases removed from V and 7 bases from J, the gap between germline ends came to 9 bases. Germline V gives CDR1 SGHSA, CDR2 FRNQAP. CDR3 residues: CASSITGAEQFF. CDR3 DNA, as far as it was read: TGTGCAAGCAGCATAACTGGGGCTGAGCAGTTC.

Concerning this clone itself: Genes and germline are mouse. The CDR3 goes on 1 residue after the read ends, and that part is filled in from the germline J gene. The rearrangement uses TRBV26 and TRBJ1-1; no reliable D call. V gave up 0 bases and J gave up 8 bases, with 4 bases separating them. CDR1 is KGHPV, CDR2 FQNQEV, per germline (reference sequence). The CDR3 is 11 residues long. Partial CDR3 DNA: TGTGCCAGCAGTCTGTCGACGGAAGTCTTC. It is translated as CASSLSTEVF. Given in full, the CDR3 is CASSLSTEVFF.

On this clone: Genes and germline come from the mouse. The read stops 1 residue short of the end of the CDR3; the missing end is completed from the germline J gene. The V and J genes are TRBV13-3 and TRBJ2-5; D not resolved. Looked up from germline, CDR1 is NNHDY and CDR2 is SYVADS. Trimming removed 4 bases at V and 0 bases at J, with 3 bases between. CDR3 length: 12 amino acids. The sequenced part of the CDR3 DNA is TGTGCCAGCAGTCCCAACCAAGACACCCAGTAC. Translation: CASSPNQDTQY. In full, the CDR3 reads CASSPNQDTQYF.

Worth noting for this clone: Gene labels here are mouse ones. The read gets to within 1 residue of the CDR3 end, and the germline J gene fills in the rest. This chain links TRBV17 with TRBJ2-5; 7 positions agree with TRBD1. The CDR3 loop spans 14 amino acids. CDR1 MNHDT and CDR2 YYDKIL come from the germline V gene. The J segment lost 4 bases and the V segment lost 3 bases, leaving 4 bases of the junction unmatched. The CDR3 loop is CASSSWQGEDTQYF. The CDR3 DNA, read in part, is TGTGCTAGCAGTAGTTGGCAGGGGGAAGACACCCAGTAC.

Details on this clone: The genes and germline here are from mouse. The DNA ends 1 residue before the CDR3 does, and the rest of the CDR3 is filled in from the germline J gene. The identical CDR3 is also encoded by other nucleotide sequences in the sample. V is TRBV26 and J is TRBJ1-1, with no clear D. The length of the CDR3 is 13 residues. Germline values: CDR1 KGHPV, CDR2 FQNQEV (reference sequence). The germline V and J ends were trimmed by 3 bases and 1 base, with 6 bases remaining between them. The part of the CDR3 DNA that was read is TGTGCCAGCAGTCTTCGCAGAAACACAGAAGTCTTC. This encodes CASSLRRNTEVF. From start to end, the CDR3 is CASSLRRNTEVFF. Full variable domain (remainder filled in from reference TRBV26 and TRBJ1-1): NSKVIQTPRYLVKGQGQKAKMRCIPEKGHPVVFWYQQNKNNEFKFLINFQNQEVLQQIDMTEKRFSAECPSNSPCSLEIQSSEAGDSALYLCASSLRRNTEVFFGKGTRLTVV.

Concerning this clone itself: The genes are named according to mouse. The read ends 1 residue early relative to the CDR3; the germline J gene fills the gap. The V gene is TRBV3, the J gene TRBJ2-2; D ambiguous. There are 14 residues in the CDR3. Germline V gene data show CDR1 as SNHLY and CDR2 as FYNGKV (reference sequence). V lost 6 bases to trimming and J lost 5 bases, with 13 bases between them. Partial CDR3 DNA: TGTGCCAGCAGAGCGAGAGGCCAAACCGGGCAGCTCTAC. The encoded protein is CASRARGQTGQLY. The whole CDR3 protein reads CASRARGQTGQLYF.

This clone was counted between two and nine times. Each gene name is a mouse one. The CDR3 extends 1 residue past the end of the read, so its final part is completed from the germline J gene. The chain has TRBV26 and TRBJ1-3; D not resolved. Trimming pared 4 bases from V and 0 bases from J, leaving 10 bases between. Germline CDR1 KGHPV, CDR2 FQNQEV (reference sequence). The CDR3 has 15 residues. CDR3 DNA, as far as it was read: TGTGCCAGCAGTCAGACGTCGAATTCTGGAAATACGCTCTAT. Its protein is CASSQTSNSGNTLY. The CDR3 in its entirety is CASSQTSNSGNTLYF.